This T cell receptor beta chain originates from a study of T cell clonality in common variable immunodeficiency. Many counts were recorded for this clone. Its specificity is not known. The CDR3 extends 3 residues past the end of the read, so its final part is completed from the germline J gene. Points from the study as a whole: Repertoire-complication correlations in CVID were limited by patient heterogeneity. Shared TCRbeta clones were fewer between CVID subjects than controls.

The table came from immunoSEQ multiplex PCR; TCRdb's copy has only in-frame clones and leaves some out. The sample includes around 42,000 clones, none of them occurring once. The CDR3 length is 15 residues. Germline V gives CDR1 SGHTA, CDR2 FQGNSA. Trimming pared 4 bases from V and 2 bases from J, leaving 14 bases between. Blood samples were heparinized, about 5 to 8 ml per donor. This TCR derives from a person aged 18 to 75 in good health. The sequencing sample was made of peripheral blood mononuclear cells. This chain uses TRBV7-2 with TRBJ1-1, with D unclear. The CDR3 bases that were read are TGTGCCAGCAGCTATACTAGGGTGTCAAACACTGAA. It yields the protein CASSYTRVSNTE. The whole CDR3 sequence reads CASSYTRVSNTEAFF.